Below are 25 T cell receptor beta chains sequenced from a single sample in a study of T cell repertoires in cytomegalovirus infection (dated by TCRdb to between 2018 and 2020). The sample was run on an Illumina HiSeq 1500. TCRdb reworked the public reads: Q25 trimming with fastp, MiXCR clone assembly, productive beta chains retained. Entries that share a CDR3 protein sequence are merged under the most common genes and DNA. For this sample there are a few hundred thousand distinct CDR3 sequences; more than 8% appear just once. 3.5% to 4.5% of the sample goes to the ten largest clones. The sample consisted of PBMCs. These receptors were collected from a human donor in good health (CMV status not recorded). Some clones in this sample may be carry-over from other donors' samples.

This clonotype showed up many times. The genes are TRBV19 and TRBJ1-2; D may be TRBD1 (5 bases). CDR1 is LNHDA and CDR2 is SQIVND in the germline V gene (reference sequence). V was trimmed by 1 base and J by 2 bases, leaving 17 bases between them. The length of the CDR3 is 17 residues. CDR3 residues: CASSIVLGDPRNYGYTF. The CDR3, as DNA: TGTGCCAGTAGTATAGTTCTGGGGGACCCCAGGAACTATGGCTACACCTTC.

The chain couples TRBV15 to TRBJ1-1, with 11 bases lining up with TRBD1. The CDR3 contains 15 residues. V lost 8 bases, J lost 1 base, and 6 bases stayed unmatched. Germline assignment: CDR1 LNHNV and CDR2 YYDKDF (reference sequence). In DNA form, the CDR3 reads TGTGCCACCGGACAGGGGGCGAAGGGGAACACTGAAGCTTTCTTT. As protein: CATGQGAKGNTEAFF.

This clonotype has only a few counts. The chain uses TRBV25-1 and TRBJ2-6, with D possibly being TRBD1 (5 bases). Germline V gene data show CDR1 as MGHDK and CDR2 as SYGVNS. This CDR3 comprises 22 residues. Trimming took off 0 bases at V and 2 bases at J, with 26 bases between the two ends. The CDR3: CASSEYPPHTGVEVTGANVLTF. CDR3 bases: TGTGCCAGCAGTGAATACCCTCCCCACACAGGTGTGGAAGTGACTGGGGCCAACGTCCTGACTTTC.

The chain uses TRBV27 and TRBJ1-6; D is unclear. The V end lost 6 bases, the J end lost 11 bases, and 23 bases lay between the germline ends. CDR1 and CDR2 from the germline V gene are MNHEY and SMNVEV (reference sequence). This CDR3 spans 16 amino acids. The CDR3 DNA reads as TGTGCCAGCAGGCCCCTGGACGGGATCCTGAATGCACCCCTCCACTTT. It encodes CASRPLDGILNAPLHF.

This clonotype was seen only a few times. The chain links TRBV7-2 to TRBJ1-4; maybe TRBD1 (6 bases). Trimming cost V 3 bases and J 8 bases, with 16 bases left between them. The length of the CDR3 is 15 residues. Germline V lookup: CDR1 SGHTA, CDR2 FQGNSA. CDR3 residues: CASSLNRASMEKLFF. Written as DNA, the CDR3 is TGTGCCAGCAGCTTGAACAGGGCGAGTATGGAAAAACTGTTTTTT.

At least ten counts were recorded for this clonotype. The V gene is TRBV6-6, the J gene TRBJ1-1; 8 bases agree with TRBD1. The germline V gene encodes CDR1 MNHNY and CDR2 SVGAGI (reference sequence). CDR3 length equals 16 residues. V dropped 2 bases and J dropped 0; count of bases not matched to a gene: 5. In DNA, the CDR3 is TGTGCCAGCAGTTACAGGACAGGGCCCATGAACACTGAAGCTTTCTTT. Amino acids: CASSYRTGPMNTEAFF.

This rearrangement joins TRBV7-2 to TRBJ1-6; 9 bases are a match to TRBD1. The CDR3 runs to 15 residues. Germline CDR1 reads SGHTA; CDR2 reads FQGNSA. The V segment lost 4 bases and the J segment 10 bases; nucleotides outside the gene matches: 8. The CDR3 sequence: CASSSQGAVKSPLHF. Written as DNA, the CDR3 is TGTGCCAGCAGCTCACAGGGGGCTGTAAAATCACCCCTCCACTTT.

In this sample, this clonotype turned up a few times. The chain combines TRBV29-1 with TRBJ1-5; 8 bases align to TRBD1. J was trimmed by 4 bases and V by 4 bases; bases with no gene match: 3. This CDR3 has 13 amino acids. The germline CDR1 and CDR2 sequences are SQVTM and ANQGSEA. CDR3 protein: CSVGTGGNQPQHF. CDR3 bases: TGCAGCGTTGGCACAGGGGGAAATCAGCCCCAGCATTTT.

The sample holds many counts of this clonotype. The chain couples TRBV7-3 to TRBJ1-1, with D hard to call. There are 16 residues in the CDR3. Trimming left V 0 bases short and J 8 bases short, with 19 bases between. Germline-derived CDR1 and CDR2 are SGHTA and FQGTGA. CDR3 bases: TGTGCCAGCAGCTTAACCGGACTAAGTGGAGCCCAAGAAGCTTTCTTT. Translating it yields CASSLTGLSGAQEAFF.

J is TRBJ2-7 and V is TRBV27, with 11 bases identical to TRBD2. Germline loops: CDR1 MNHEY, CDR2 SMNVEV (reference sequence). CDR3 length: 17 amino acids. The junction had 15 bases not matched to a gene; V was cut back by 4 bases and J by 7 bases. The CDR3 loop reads CASSSFLFSGRGGEQYF. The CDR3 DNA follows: TGTGCCAGCAGTTCATTCCTTTTTAGCGGGAGGGGGGGTGAGCAGTACTTC.

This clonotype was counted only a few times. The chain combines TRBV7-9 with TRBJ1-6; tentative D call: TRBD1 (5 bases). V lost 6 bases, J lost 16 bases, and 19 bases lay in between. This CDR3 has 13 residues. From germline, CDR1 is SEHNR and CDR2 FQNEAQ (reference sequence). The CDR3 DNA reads TGTGCCAGCAGGGCACCCCTGGAGGACACTCTCCACTTT. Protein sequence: CASRAPLEDTLHF.

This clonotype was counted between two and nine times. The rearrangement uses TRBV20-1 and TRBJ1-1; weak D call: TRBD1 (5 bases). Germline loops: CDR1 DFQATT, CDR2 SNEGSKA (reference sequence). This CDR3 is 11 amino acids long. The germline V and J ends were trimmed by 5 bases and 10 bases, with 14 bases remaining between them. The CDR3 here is CSAFNRTGAFF. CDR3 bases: TGCAGTGCTTTCAACAGGACCGGAGCTTTCTTT.

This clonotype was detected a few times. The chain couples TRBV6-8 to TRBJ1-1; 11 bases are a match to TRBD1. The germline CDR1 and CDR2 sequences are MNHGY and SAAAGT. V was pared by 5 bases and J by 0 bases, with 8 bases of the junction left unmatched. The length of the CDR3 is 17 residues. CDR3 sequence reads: CASSRDRGNRVNTEAFF. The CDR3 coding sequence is TGTGCCAGCAGTCGGGACAGGGGGAATCGTGTGAACACTGAAGCTTTCTTT.

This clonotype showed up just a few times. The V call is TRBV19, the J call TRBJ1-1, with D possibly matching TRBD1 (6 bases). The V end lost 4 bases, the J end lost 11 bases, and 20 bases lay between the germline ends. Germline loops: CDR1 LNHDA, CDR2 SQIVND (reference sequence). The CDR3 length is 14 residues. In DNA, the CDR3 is TGTGCCAGTAGTACCCCCGGGACACCTCTACGGGCTTTCTTT. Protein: CASSTPGTPLRAFF.

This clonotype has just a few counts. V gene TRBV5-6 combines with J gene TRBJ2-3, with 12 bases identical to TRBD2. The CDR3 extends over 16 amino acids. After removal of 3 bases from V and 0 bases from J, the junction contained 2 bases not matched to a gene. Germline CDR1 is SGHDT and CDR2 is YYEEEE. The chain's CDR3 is CASSWTSGDSTDTQYF. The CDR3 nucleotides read TGTGCCAGCAGCTGGACTAGCGGGGATAGCACAGATACGCAGTATTTT.

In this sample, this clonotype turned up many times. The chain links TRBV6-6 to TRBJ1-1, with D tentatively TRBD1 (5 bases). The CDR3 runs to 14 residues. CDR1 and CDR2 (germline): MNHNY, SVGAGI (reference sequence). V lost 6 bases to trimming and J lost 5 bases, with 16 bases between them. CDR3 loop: CASRAGPGVTEAFF. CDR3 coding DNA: TGTGCCAGCAGGGCAGGGCCAGGCGTAACTGAAGCTTTCTTT.

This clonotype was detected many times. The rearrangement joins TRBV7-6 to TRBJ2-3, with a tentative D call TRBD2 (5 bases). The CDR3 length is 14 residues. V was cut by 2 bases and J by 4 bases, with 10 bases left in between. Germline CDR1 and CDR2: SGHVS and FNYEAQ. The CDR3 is CASSLSLAADTQYF. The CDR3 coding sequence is TGTGCCAGCAGCTTATCCCTAGCAGCAGATACGCAGTATTTT.

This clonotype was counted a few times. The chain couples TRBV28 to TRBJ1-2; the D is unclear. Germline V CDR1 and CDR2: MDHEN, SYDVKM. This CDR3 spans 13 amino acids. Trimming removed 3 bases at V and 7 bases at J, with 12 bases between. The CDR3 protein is CASSFGRRPGYTF. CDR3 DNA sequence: TGTGCCAGCAGTTTTGGGAGAAGGCCTGGCTACACCTTC.

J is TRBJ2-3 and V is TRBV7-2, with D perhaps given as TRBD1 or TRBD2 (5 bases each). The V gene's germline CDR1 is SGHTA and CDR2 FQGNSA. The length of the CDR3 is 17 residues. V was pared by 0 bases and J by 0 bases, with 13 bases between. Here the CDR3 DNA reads TGTGCCAGCAGCTTAGCGAAGCTAGCAGGGAGCACAGATACGCAGTATTTT. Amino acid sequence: CASSLAKLAGSTDTQYF.

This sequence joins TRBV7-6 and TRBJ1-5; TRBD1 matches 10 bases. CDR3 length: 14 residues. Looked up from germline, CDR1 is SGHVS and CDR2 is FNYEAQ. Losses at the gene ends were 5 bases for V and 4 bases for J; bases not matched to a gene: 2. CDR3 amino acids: CASSMDRGNQPQHF. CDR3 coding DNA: TGTGCCAGCAGCATGGACAGGGGGAATCAGCCCCAGCATTTT. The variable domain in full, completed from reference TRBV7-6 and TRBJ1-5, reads GAGVSQSPRYKVTKRGQDVALRCDPISGHVSLYWYRQALGQGPEFLTYFNYEAQQDKSGLPNDRFSAERPEGSISTLTIQRTEQRDSAMYRCASSMDRGNQPQHFGDGTRLSIL.

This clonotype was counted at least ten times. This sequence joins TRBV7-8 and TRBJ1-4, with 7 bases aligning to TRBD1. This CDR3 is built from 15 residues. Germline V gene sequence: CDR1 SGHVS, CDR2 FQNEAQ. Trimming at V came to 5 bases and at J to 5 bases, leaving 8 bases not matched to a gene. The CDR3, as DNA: TGTGCCAGCAGCCAGATGAGACAGGGAAATGAAAAACTGTTTTTT. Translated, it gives CASSQMRQGNEKLFF.

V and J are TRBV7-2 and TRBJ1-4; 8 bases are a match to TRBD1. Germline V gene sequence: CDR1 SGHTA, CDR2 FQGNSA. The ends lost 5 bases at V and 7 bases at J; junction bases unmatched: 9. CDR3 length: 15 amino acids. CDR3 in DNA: TGTGCCAGCAGCCAGCAGGGGGCTAGTGGTGAAAAACTGTTTTTT. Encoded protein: CASSQQGASGEKLFF.

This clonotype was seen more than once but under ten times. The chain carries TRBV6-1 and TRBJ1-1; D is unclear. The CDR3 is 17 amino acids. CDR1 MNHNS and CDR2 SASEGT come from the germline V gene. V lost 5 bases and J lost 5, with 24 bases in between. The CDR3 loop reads CASSYEPLIVFSTEAFF. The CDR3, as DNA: TGTGCCAGCAGTTACGAGCCCTTAATCGTTTTCTCGACTGAAGCTTTCTTT.

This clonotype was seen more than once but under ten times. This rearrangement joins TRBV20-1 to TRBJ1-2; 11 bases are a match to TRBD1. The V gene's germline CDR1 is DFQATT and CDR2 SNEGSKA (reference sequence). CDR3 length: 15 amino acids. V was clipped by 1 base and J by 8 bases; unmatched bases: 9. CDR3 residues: CSARGRWTGGEGYTF. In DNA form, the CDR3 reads TGCAGTGCTAGAGGTCGCTGGACAGGGGGCGAAGGCTACACCTTC.

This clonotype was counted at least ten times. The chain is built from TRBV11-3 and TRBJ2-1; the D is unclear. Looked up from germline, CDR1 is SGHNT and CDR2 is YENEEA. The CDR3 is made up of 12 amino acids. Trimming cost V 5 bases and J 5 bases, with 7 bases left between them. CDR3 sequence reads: CASSQTHNEQFF. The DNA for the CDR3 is TGTGCCAGCAGCCAGACTCACAATGAGCAGTTCTTC. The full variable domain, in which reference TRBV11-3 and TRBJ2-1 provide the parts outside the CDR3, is EAGVVQSPRYKIIEKKQPVAFWCNPISGHNTLYWYLQNLGQGPELLIRYENEEAVDDSQLPKDRFSAERLKGVDSTLKIQPAELGDSAVYLCASSQTHNEQFFGPGTRLTVL.